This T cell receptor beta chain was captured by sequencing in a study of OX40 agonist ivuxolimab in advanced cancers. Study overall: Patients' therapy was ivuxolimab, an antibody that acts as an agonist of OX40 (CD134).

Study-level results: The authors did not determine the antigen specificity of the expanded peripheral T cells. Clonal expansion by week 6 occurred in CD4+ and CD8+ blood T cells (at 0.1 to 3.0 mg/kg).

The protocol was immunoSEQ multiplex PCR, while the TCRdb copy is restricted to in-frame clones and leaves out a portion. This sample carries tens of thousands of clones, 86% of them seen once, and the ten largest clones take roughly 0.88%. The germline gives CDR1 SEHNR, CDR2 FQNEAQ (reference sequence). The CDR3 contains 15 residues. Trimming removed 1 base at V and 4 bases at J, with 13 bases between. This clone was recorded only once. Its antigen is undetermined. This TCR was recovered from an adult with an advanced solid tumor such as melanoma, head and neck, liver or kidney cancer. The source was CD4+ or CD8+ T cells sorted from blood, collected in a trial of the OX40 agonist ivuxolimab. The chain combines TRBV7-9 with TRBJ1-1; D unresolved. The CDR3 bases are TGTGCCAGCAGCTTAGGGGCCGCTTTTGGCACTGAAGCTTTCTTT. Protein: CASSLGAAFGTEAFF.